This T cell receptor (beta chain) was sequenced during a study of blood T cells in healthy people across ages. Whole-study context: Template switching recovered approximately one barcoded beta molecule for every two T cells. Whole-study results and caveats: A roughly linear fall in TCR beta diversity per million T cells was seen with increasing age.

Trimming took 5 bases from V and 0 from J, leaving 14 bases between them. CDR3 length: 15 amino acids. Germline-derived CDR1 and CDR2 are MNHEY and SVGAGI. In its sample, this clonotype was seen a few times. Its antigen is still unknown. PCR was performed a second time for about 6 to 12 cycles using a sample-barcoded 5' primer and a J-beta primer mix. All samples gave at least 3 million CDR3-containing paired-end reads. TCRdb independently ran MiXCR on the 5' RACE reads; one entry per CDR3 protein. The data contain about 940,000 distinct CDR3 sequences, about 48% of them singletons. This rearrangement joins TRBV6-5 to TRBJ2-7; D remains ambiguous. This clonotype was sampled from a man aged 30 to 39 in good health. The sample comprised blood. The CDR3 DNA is TGTGCCAGCAGTCAACAGTCAACCACCTCCTACGAGCAGTACTTC. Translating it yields CASSQQSTTSYEQYF.